This T cell receptor (beta chain) was retrieved from a study of T-cell memory formation after mild COVID-19. The CDR3 totals 12 residues. Trimming left V 4 bases short and J 9 bases short, with 12 bases between. The germline V gene encodes CDR1 MNHNY and CDR2 SVGAGI (reference sequence). MiXCR, run by TCRdb on the 5' RACE reads, gives a single entry per CDR3 protein. This repertoire shows 200,000 to 250,000 distinct CDR3 sequences, 9% to 10% found once; its top ten account for around 3.3%. Study-level points and caveats: Clones contracting across day 15 to 85 had a balanced CD4/CD8 profile; later expanding clones leaned CD4+.

This clonotype was seen more than once but under ten times. The antigen is undetermined. Sequencing was performed on PBMCs or a T cell subset sorted from them (not recorded which). The origin of this receptor is a man in his late teens or twenties who had mild COVID-19 (a few samples of this study predate the infection). Cell type and time point are not known. The chain combines TRBV6-6 with TRBJ1-2; D perhaps matches TRBD1 (5 bases). The CDR3 bases are TGTGCCAGCAGTTGGGGCCTTAGTCGCTACACCTTC. Residues: CASSWGLSRYTF.